This T cell receptor beta chain comes out of a study of CD8 T cell repertoires and HIV-1 epitope variants. Study at large: Each of Twenty-five Gag and Nef epitope peptides stimulated a separate culture. Controls included no peptide, Ebola AY9 epitope, and a CMV, EBV, flu pool. Tested: three Gag epitope families, Nef HW9 and YT9.

Produced via immunoSEQ multiplex PCR; TCRdb's table is partial and in-frame only. The sample shows 3,000 to 4,000 clones, more than 55% of them seen only once. Germline V CDR1 and CDR2: MGHRA, YSYEKL. This CDR3 has 17 residues. The V end lost 0 bases, the J end lost 1 base, and 12 bases lay between the germline ends. Notes on this clone: Its antigen is not known.

The chain couples TRBV4-1 to TRBJ2-2; D unresolved. Sequencing input: cultured CD8+ T cells derived from PBMCs. This TCR was sampled from a male donor with HIV. The CDR3 sequence: CASSQEGNQMNTGELFF. CDR3 bases: TGCGCCAGCAGCCAAGAGGGGAATCAGATGAACACCGGGGAGCTGTTTTTT.